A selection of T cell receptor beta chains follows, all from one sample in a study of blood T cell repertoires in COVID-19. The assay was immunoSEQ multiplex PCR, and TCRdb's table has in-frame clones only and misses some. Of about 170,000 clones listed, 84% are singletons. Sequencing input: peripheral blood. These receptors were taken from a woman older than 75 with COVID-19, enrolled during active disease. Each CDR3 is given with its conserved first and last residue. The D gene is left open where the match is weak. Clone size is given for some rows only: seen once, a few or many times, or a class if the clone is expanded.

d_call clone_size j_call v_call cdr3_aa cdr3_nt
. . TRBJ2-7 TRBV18 CASLTPARAYEQYF TGTGCCAGCCTCACACCCGCCAGGGCCTACGAGCAGTACTTC
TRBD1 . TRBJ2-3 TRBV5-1 CASSLQGAVDTQYF TGCGCCAGCAGCTTGCAGGGGGCGGTAGATACGCAGTATTTT
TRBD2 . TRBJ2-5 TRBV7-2 CASSLEEASGTYPQETQYF TGTGCCAGCAGCTTAGAGGAGGCTAGCGGGACGTACCCCCAAGAGACCCAGTACTTC
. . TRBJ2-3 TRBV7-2 CASLPQGASGGSTDTQYF TGTGCCAGCCTTCCACAGGGGGCGAGCGGGGGGAGCACAGATACGCAGTATTTT
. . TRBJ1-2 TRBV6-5 CATTWGGNLGYTF TGTGCCACCACCTGGGGCGGGAACCTTGGCTACACCTTC
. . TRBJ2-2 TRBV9 CASSVARSTGELFF TGTGCCAGCAGCGTAGCGAGGTCCACCGGGGAGCTGTTTTTT
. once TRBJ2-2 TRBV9 CASSVVSAGATGELFF TGTGCCAGCAGCGTAGTTTCGGCAGGGGCCACCGGGGAGCTGTTTTTT
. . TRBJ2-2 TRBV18 CASSPIASITLAGELFF TGTGCCAGCTCACCAATTGCTAGCATCACGTTGGCCGGGGAGCTGTTTTTT
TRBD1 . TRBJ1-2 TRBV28 CASRGTGYGYTF TGTGCCAGCAGGGGGACAGGCTATGGCTACACCTTC
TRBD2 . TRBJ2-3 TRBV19 CASSITRGLAGENTQYF TGTGCCAGTAGTATAACGAGGGGACTAGCGGGAGAAAATACGCAGTATTTT
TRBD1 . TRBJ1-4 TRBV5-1 CASSLEGQGSEKLFF TGCGCCAGCAGCTTGGAGGGACAGGGATCTGAAAAACTGTTTTTT
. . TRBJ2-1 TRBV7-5 CARICPGVGYNEQFF TGTGCCAGAATATGCCCAGGGGTGGGCTACAATGAGCAGTTCTTC
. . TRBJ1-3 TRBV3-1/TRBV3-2 CASSQTDFGGNTIYF TGTGCCAGCAGCCAAACGGACTTTGGGGGAAACACCATATATTTT
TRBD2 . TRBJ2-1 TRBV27 CASSLLAGYEQFF TGTGCCAGCAGTTTGCTAGCGGGGTATGAGCAGTTCTTC
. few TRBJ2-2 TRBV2 CASSGQMNTGELFF TGTGCCAGCAGTGGGCAGATGAATACCGGGGAGCTGTTTTTT
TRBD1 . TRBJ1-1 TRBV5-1 CASSTPGQGAQVAFF TGCGCCAGCAGCACTCCGGGACAGGGGGCTCAAGTAGCTTTCTTT
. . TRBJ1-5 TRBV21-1 CASSKARQGSCSNQPQHF TGTGCCAGCAGCAAAGCTCGGCAGGGGAGTTGCAGCAATCAGCCCCAGCATTTT
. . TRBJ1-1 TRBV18 CASRGHMNTEAFF TGTGCCAGCCGCGGTCACATGAACACTGAAGCTTTCTTT
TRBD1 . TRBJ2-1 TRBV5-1 CASSPIRQGEGEQFF TGCGCCAGCAGCCCAATCAGACAGGGCGAGGGGGAGCAGTTCTTC
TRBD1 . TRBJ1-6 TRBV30 CAWSSPGTGQAPLHF TGTGCCTGGAGTTCCCCCGGGACAGGGCAGGCACCCCTCCACTTT
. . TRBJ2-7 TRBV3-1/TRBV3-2 CASSQGYLAYEQYF TGTGCCAGCAGCCAAGGCTACCTCGCCTACGAGCAGTACTTC
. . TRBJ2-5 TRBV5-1 CASSLFGEETQYF TGCGCCAGCAGCTTGTTCGGGGAGGAGACCCAGTACTTC
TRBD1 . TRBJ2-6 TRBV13 CASSRRAGGEVAGANVLTF TGTGCCAGCAGCCGTAGGGCAGGGGGTGAGGTAGCCGGGGCCAACGTCCTGACTTTC
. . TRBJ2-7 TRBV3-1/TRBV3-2 CASSLIAEQYF TGTGCCAGCAGCCTTATAGCCGAGCAGTACTTC
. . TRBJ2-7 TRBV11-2 CASSLARQGRGEQYF TGTGCCAGCAGCTTAGCCCGACAGGGGAGGGGCGAGCAGTACTTC
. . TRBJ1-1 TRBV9 CASSPKMEVFMNTEAFF TGTGCCAGCAGCCCCAAAATGGAGGTTTTTATGAACACTGAAGCTTTCTTT
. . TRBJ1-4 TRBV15 CATSRAWAAGFGTNEKLFF TGTGCCACCAGCAGAGCCTGGGCCGCGGGGTTTGGAACTAATGAAAAACTGTTTTTT
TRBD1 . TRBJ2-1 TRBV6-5 CASSYSGTGVNNEQFF TGTGCCAGCAGTTACTCCGGGACAGGGGTTAACAATGAGCAGTTCTTC
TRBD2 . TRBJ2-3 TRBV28 CASSFSGGPSTDTQYF TGTGCCAGCAGTTTCTCGGGGGGGCCTAGCACAGATACGCAGTATTTT
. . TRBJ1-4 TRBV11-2 CASSPSRIYEKLFF TGTGCCAGCAGCCCTTCGAGGATATATGAAAAACTGTTTTTT
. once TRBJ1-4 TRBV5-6 CASSLRGGFNEKLFF TGTGCCAGCAGCTTGAGGGGCGGATTTAATGAAAAACTGTTTTTT
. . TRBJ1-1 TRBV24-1 CATSRGSNTEAFF TGTGCCACCAGCAGGGGTTCTAACACTGAAGCTTTCTTT
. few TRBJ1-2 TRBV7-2 CASSLDSSNYGYTF TGTGCCAGCAGCCTGGACAGTTCTAACTATGGCTACACCTTC
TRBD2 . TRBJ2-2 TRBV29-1 CSVAPPSGRGTGELFF TGCAGCGTTGCTCCTCCTAGCGGGAGAGGCACCGGGGAGCTGTTTTTT
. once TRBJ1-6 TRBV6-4 CASSDVFNVSPLHF TGTGCCAGCAGTGACGTCTTTAATGTCTCACCCCTCCACTTT
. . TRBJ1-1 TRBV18 CASSPLGRVIGPDAFF TGTGCCAGCTCACCACTCGGCAGGGTAATCGGGCCTGATGCTTTCTTT
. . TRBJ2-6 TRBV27 CASRPSFSGANVLTF TGTGCCAGCAGGCCTAGTTTCTCTGGGGCCAATGTCCTGACTTTC
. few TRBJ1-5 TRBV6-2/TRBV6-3 CASSRAGVGQPQHF TGTGCCAGCAGTAGGGCCGGGGTGGGTCAGCCCCAGCATTTT
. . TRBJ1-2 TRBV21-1 CASSKTIVQGERYGYTF TGTGCCAGCAGCAAAACAATCGTGCAGGGGGAGCGCTATGGCTACACCTTC
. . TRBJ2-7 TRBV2 CASRLTNQGEQYF TGTGCCAGCCGTCTAACTAATCAGGGCGAGCAGTACTTC
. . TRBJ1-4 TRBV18 CASSPLDRGKLFF TGTGCCAGCTCACCACTCGACCGGGGAAAACTGTTTTTT
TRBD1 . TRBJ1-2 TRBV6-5 CASSYSTGGGYTF TGTGCCAGCAGTTACTCAACAGGGGGTGGCTACACCTTC
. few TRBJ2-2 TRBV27 CASSLLLMRTGELFF TGTGCCAGCAGTTTACTCCTCATGAGAACCGGGGAGCTGTTTTTT
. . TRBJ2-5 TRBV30 CAWSVAAQETQYF TGTGCCTGGAGTGTAGCCGCCCAAGAGACCCAGTACTTC
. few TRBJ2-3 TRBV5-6 CASSSLGRATDTQYF TGTGCCAGCAGCTCACTCGGGCGGGCCACAGATACGCAGTATTTT